Listed here are 2 T cell receptor beta chains from one sample, sequenced in a study of T cell changes during pregnancy in multiple sclerosis. The assay was immunoSEQ multiplex PCR, and TCRdb's table has in-frame clones only and misses some. The repertoire holds under 110,000 clones, more than 85% seen once, with about 2.9% in the top ten. The specimen comprised peripheral blood, sampled in the second trimester of pregnancy. All receptors come from a female donor with multiple sclerosis, enrolled in a pregnancy study.

J is TRBJ2-5 and V is TRBV7-9; 7 bases line up with TRBD1. The tail of the sequence fits TRBJ2-7 better, so the J call may be wrong. The CDR3 totals 16 residues. Germline lookup yields CDR1 SEHNR and CDR2 FQNEAQ (reference sequence). For the CDR3, the DNA is TGTGCCAGCAGCTTAGTCCAAGGGACAGCTACCTACGAGCAGTACTTC. Its translation is CASSLVQGTATYEQYF.

The gene calls are TRBV13 and TRBJ2-1; TRBD1 agrees at 7 bases. Germline CDR1 PRHDT, CDR2 FYEKMQ (reference sequence). V dropped 4 bases and J dropped 6; count of bases not matched to a gene: 6. This CDR3 region has 14 residues. The CDR3: CASSSQGWSNEQFF. CDR3 coding DNA: TGTGCCAGCAGCTCACAGGGGTGGTCCAATGAGCAGTTCTTC.